The present T cell receptor beta chain was sequenced within a study of vaccination and CD4 T cells after COVID-19. Looking at the study overall: The interval from dose two to post-vaccine sampling had a median of roughly 72 days, and it ranged from 14 to 241.

The treatment is: roughly 10-day PBMC culture with coronavirus spike peptide pools or control peptides (ViraFEST assay). Alongside about 9.9 IU/ml IL-2 and 9 to 10 ug/ml peptide pools, PBMCs were cultured at roughly 2 million per well. Both day 3 and day 7 involved replacing half of the medium with fresh IL-2 medium. This CDR3 has 14 amino acids. V lost 5 bases, J lost 7 bases, and 15 bases lay in between. CDR1 is SGHVS and CDR2 is FNYEAQ in the germline V gene. Worth noting for this clonotype: Its target is not known.

Scientists ran DNA taken from cultured CD4+ T cells through the Oncomine TCR Beta short-read assay for sequencing. TCRdb re-called the PCR reads with MiXCR, one entry per CDR3 protein. The table lists about 19,000 distinct CDR3 sequences, 70% of them singletons. The TCR originated in a human donor who had recovered from COVID-19. Sequencing input: CD4+ T cells from blood, cultured in vitro. This rearrangement joins TRBV7-6 to TRBJ1-3; D gene unclear. CDR3 in DNA: TGTGCCAGCAGCCCGACCCCCTTCGGGAACACCATATATTTT. This translates into CASSPTPFGNTIYF.